Listed here are 20 T cell receptor beta chains from one sample, sequenced in a study of CD8 T cells in ankylosing spondylitis (dated 2017 in TCRdb). The library relied on 5' RACE. TCRdb records Illumina HiSeq 2500 as the sequencer. The public reads were quality trimmed at Q25 with fastp and then assembled into clones with MiXCR by TCRdb, keeping productive beta chains. Every CDR3 protein is listed once, alongside the most common genes and DNA of its rows. The sample data list approximately 260,000 distinct CDR3 sequences, and less than 10% of these were observed just once. Of the sample, 6.8% is held by the ten largest clones. The sample taken for sequencing was blood, either unsorted or a sorted T cell fraction (not recorded which). Receptors were obtained from a male donor with ankylosing spondylitis or in good health (not recorded which).

The table lists this clonotype with many counts. This CDR3 is CATSDRANYGYTF. CDR3 nucleotides: TGTGCCACCAGTGATCGGGCTAACTATGGCTACACCTTC. The rearrangement links TRBV24-1 to TRBJ1-2, with D unresolved. CDR1 KGHDR and CDR2 SFDVKD come from the germline V gene. V dropped 3 bases and J dropped 0 bases, with 4 bases sitting between them. The length of the CDR3 is 13 residues.

This clonotype was seen ten or more times. The chain joins TRBV29-1 to TRBJ1-4, with D maybe TRBD1 (6 bases). The CDR3 runs to 14 residues. Trimming shortened V by 4 bases and J by 3 bases, and 12 bases separated the two germline ends. Germline-derived CDR1 and CDR2 are SQVTM and ANQGSEA. CDR3 sequence reads: CSVAQGSANEKLFF. In DNA, the CDR3 is TGCAGCGTTGCTCAGGGGAGCGCTAATGAAAAACTGTTTTTT.

This clonotype showed up many times. As DNA, the CDR3 is TGTGCCAGCAGGACGGACAGCAGGACAAGGGATGAGCAGTTCTTC. Protein: CASRTDSRTRDEQFF. The chain recombines TRBV12-3 or TRBV12-4 with TRBJ2-1; maybe TRBD1 (6 bases). V was cut by 6 bases and J by 8 bases, with 20 bases left in between. This CDR3 is built from 15 residues.

This clonotype was counted a few times. J is TRBJ2-7 and V is TRBV28, with 9 nucleotides matching TRBD1. CDR3 length: 14 amino acids. Germline loops: CDR1 MDHEN, CDR2 SYDVKM. Trimming at V came to 3 bases and at J to 3 bases, leaving 3 bases not matched to a gene. The CDR3 loop reads CASSLRQGDYEQYF. CDR3 in DNA: TGTGCCAGCAGTTTGAGACAGGGGGACTACGAGCAGTACTTC.

This clonotype was detected ten times or more. V gene TRBV7-9 combines with J gene TRBJ1-1, with D unclear. V gave up 4 bases and J gave up 3 bases, with 12 bases separating them. This CDR3 has 14 residues. The germline V gene has CDR1 SEHNR and CDR2 FQNEAQ (reference sequence). This CDR3 reads CASSSSQYDTEAFF. CDR3 nucleotide sequence: TGTGCCAGCAGCTCGTCCCAATACGACACTGAAGCTTTCTTT. The full variable domain, in which reference TRBV7-9 and TRBJ1-1 provide the parts outside the CDR3, is DTGVSQNPRHKITKRGQNVTFRCDPISEHNRLYWYRQTLGQGPEFLTYFQNEAQLEKSRLLSDRFSAERPKGSFSTLEIQRTEQGDSAMYLCASSSSQYDTEAFFGQGTRLTVV.

Notes on this clonotype: Mismatch with germline at one junction end may stem from a read error. V gene TRBV10-3 combines with J gene TRBJ2-7; 8 bases line up with TRBD2. This CDR3 has 14 amino acids. Germline CDR1 reads ENHRY; CDR2 reads SYGVKD. The CDR3 DNA follows: TGTGCCATCAGTCAAGCGGGGGATGGCTACGAGCAGTCCTTC. It encodes CAISQAGDGYEQSF.

This clonotype was counted at least ten times. The CDR3 is CAISETAMNTEAFF. DNA for the CDR3: TGTGCCATCAGTGAGACAGCTATGAACACTGAAGCTTTCTTT. J is TRBJ1-1 and V is TRBV10-3; D gene unclear. V was cut by 2 bases and J by 0 bases, with 7 bases left in between. The germline CDR1 and CDR2 sequences are ENHRY and SYGVKD. This CDR3 is built from 14 residues.

This clonotype appeared many times. The chain carries TRBV6-1 and TRBJ2-3, with 9 bases matching TRBD2. Germline lookup yields CDR1 MNHNS and CDR2 SASEGT. The J segment lost 2 bases and the V segment lost 7 bases, leaving 7 bases of the junction unmatched. This CDR3 is 15 amino acids long. This CDR3 reads CASTPSGATTDTQYF. In DNA form, the CDR3 reads TGTGCCAGCACCCCTAGCGGGGCGACCACAGATACGCAGTATTTT.

As to this clonotype: A single base separates this from a much larger clone, so it may be a read error. The genes are TRBV7-2 and TRBJ2-2, with 13 nucleotides matching TRBD2. The germline V gene encodes CDR1 SGHTA and CDR2 FQGNSA. This CDR3 spans 17 amino acids. The CDR3 nucleotides read TGTGCCAGCAGCTCCCGGACTAGCGGGAGTGGTACCGTGGAGCTGTTTTTT. Encoded protein: CASSSRTSGSGTVELFF.

This rearrangement joins TRBV27 to TRBJ1-4; tentatively, D is TRBD1 (5 bases). Germline assignment: CDR1 MNHEY and CDR2 SMNVEV (reference sequence). Trimming took off 5 bases at V and 7 bases at J, with 17 bases between the two ends. CDR3 size: 15 residues. The CDR3 protein is CASSIGGGVVEKLFF. In DNA form, the CDR3 reads TGTGCCAGCAGTATAGGCGGGGGAGTGGTTGAAAAACTGTTTTTT. Full variable domain (outside the CDR3, taken from reference TRBV27 and TRBJ1-4): EAQVTQNPRYLITVTGKKLTVTCSQNMNHEYMSWYRQDPGLGLRQIYYSMNVEVTDKGDVPEGYKVSRKEKRNFPLILESPSPNQTSLYFCASSIGGGVVEKLFFGSGTQLSVL.

In regard to this clonotype: A much larger clone lies a single base off, so this may be a read error. V usage is TRBV20-1 and J usage is TRBJ2-1; D uncertain. Germline V gene lookup returns CDR1 DFQATT and CDR2 SNEGSKA (reference sequence). This CDR3 comprises 11 residues. The CDR3 region is CNARVWSEQFF. The CDR3 nucleotides are TGCAATGCTAGAGTCTGGAGTGAGCAGTTCTTC.

This clonotype was seen many times. The chain recombines TRBV20-1 with TRBJ2-5; D is unresolved. This CDR3 is built from 12 residues. The germline CDR1 and CDR2 sequences are DFQATT and SNEGSKA (reference sequence). Trimming left V 4 bases short and J 1 base short, with 7 bases between. Here the CDR3 reads CSATIFQETQYF. CDR3 nucleotides: TGCAGTGCTACTATCTTCCAAGAGACCCAGTACTTC.

This clonotype was seen at least ten times. The gene calls are TRBV14 and TRBJ2-3; 7 bases agree with TRBD2. The J segment lost 7 bases and the V segment lost 4 bases, leaving 5 bases of the junction unmatched. The CDR3 has 13 amino acids. Germline V gives CDR1 SGHDN, CDR2 FVKESK. The CDR3 is CASSPERGHTQYF. In nucleotides, the CDR3 is TGTGCCAGCAGCCCCGAGCGGGGCCATACGCAGTATTTT.

This clonotype occurred many times. The chain recombines TRBV28 with TRBJ2-2; D is unresolved. V shed 6 bases and J shed 0 bases, with 14 bases lying between them. This CDR3 has 16 residues. The germline V gene encodes CDR1 MDHEN and CDR2 SYDVKM. This CDR3 reads CASRIQQTANTGELFF. In DNA form, the CDR3 reads TGTGCCAGCAGGATACAACAGACCGCGAACACCGGGGAGCTGTTTTTT.

The table lists this clonotype with a few counts. The chain carries TRBV11-2 and TRBJ2-7; possibly TRBD1 for D (6 bases). Germline V CDR1 and CDR2: SGHAT, FQNNGV. The CDR3 consists of 15 residues. Trimming removed 7 bases from V and 2 bases from J, with 18 bases in between. This CDR3 reads CASTYQGRGTYEQYF. CDR3 nucleotides: TGTGCCAGCACCTACCAGGGGCGAGGGACCTACGAGCAGTACTTC.

The genes are TRBV7-9 and TRBJ2-7; D not resolved. The CDR3 is made up of 14 amino acids. Looked up from germline, CDR1 is SEHNR and CDR2 is FQNEAQ (reference sequence). The V end was cut by 1 base, the J end by 6 bases, with 13 bases between. The CDR3 coding sequence is TGTGCCAGCAGCTTAGGTCAACCGGTGAGCGAGCAGTACTTC. It specifies CASSLGQPVSEQYF.

This clonotype was counted many times. V gene TRBV15 combines with J gene TRBJ1-2, with D perhaps TRBD1 (5 bases). The CDR3 sequence is 14 residues long. Germline CDR1 LNHNV, CDR2 YYDKDF (reference sequence). V lost 0 bases to trimming and J lost 8 bases, with 13 bases between them. The CDR3 DNA follows: TGTGCCACCAGCAGAGAACAAGGGGCTAGCGGCTACACCTTC. The encoded protein is CATSREQGASGYTF. The full variable domain, completed using reference TRBV15 and TRBJ1-2, is DAMVIQNPRYQVTQFGKPVTLSCSQTLNHNVMYWYQQKSSQAPKLLFHYYDKDFNNEADTPDNFQSRRPNTSFCFLDIRSPGLGDTAMYLCATSREQGASGYTFGSGTRLTVV.

This clonotype showed up just a few times. The CDR3 region has the DNA TGTGCCTGGCAGGAGGGCTCTGGGGCCAACGTCCTGACTTTC. It encodes CAWQEGSGANVLTF. The chain joins TRBV30 to TRBJ2-6, with a weak D call TRBD2 (6 bases). V was trimmed by 5 bases and J by 0 bases, leaving 8 bases between them. Germline lookup yields CDR1 GTSNPN and CDR2 SVGIG (reference sequence). CDR3 size: 14 residues. The full variable domain, in which reference TRBV30 and TRBJ2-6 provide the parts outside the CDR3, is SQTIHQWPATLVQPVGSPLSLECTVEGTSNPNLYWYRQAAGRGLQLLFYSVGIGQISSEVPQNLSASRPQDRQFILSSKKLLLSDSGFYLCAWQEGSGANVLTFGAGSRLTVL.

The rearrangement uses TRBV15 and TRBJ2-3, with TRBD1 identical over 7 bases. V lost 1 base and J lost 6; bases outside the gene matches: 4. Germline CDR1 and CDR2: LNHNV and YYDKDF (reference sequence). The CDR3 length is 14 residues. CDR3 sequence reads: CATSRVGQADTQYF. The CDR3 DNA follows: TGTGCCACCAGCAGAGTAGGACAGGCGGATACGCAGTATTTT. The complete variable domain, with remaining parts taken from reference TRBV15 and TRBJ2-3, reads DAMVIQNPRYQVTQFGKPVTLSCSQTLNHNVMYWYQQKSSQAPKLLFHYYDKDFNNEADTPDNFQSRRPNTSFCFLDIRSPGLGDTAMYLCATSRVGQADTQYFGPGTRLTVL.

This clonotype was detected ten times or more. The chain has TRBV12-3 or TRBV12-4 and TRBJ1-4; TRBD1 might be the D (6 bases). The CDR3 is 14 amino acids. V was shortened by 7 bases and J by 5 bases, with 14 bases between the two germline ends. Written as DNA, the CDR3 is TGTGCCAGCACCAGGGGAGGGGGAAATGAAAAACTGTTTTTT. This translates into CASTRGGGNEKLFF.